This T cell receptor (beta chain) was captured in a study of Ad26.COV2.S vaccination and SARS-CoV-2 variants. Germline CDR1 reads MNHEY; CDR2 reads SVGAGI. Trimming cost V 4 bases and J 4 bases; bases outside gene matches: 5. The CDR3 extends over 15 amino acids. The table came from immunoSEQ multiplex PCR; TCRdb's copy has only in-frame clones and leaves some out. The sample holds 430,000 or so clones; 75% to 95% are singletons and the top ten take over 9%. Treatment specified: some 20 received Ad26.COV2.S at low or high dose, single or two shots; several received placebo; per-sample allocation not given. The investigators took samples on day 63 after the first vaccine or placebo injection. Donation was by an adult aged 18-55 years who was in Boston. This vaccine is an Ad26 vector that expresses the Wuhan-strain SARS-CoV-2 spike.

This sequence was found in a person between 18 and 65 years old who received the Ad26.COV2.S COVID-19 vaccine or a placebo. The chain couples TRBV6-5 to TRBJ1-1; 11 bases agree with TRBD1. This sample comprised peripheral blood, obtained in a trial of Ad26.COV2.S vaccine versus placebo. The CDR3 bases are TGTGCCAGCAGTTTTATGGACAGGGGGCCCACTGAAGCTTTCTTT. This encodes CASSFMDRGPTEAFF.